This T cell receptor (beta chain) was identified during a study of T cells in Graves' hyperthyroidism and ophthalmopathy (dated by TCRdb to the late 2010s). A note on the overall study: To identify TCR V-J signatures that set the groups apart, the researchers used a discovery cohort of more than 95 patients, made up of under 50 with Graves' ophthalmopathy and some 55 with stable Graves' hyperthyroidism. Prospective prediction of ophthalmopathy was tested in an independent validation cohort of fewer than 20 hyperthyroidism patients and roughly 16 patients who later progressed to ophthalmopathy. The approximately 95 discovery patients were divided at random into training and test sets in a 7:3 ratio. The study also compared thyroid tissue and blood T-cell repertoires from more than 5 Graves' hyperthyroidism patients. Following sampling, methimazole starting at 30 mg daily was given to hyperthyroidism patients, and high-dose intravenous methylprednisolone was given to ophthalmopathy patients. According to the paper, TCR Vbeta CDR3 sequencing was carried out on 135 peripheral blood samples, which came from fewer than 50 ophthalmopathy, roughly 75 hyperthyroidism and approximately 17 progressor patients.

V is reduced by 5 bases and J by 4 bases, leaving a spacing of 17 bases between them. The germline V gene provides CDR1 SGHTA and CDR2 FQGNSA. The CDR3 numbers 15 residues from cysteine through phenylalanine. Only CDR3 DNA is held: 45 bases, read in frame from base 1. Amplification of TCR beta CDR3 regions was carried out from RNA transcripts. A first-round RT-PCR of the TCR CDR3 used the HTBI primer set with the Qiagen OneStep RT-PCR kit. The libraries were constructed in a second round of multiplex PCR and then size-selected and purified. Libraries were sequenced paired-end with 100 bp reads on an Illumina HiSeq2000. In the source study's methods: SOAPnuke was used to process the raw data, throwing out any read that contained adapters or uncalled bases, had a mean Phred below 15, or lacked an exact constant-primer or identifier match. High-quality paired reads were merged with COPE v1.2.5, and unique nucleotide sequences were defined as clonotypes. MiTCR v1.1 was used to align the clonotypes against IMGT TRBV, TRBD and TRBJ reference segments. The analysis included only V-J combinations with a frequency above 0.0001, which together covered 99% to 99.2% of the repertoires. A TCS score was defined as the ratio between F50 (clonal expansion) and ExV (chaos), using BLOSUM62-based TCRdist between CDR3 peptides within each V-J. Welch's t-statistics and random forest reduced around 520 V-J features to roughly 13, which were used in a naive Bayes classifier (R e1071). The similarity between thyroid and blood repertoires was quantified using the Morisita-Horn index. TCRdb reanalyzed the raw reads on its own, using fastp at Q25 for trimming and MiXCR for clone calling, and kept in-frame beta chains. Duplicate CDR3 protein sequences are folded into a single record with the most common DNA and genes. TCRdb's processing, not the authors' own work, is the source of the V and J calls. In all, the sample holds approximately 640,000 distinct CDR3 sequences, and over 40% of those were seen once. Less than 9% of the sample comes from the top ten.

The research as a whole found: Most expanded thyroid clonotypes (frequency above 0.001) were also detected in blood, suggesting blood repertoires may reflect thyroid immune responses. A model built on a 13 V-J signature distinguished ophthalmopathy from stable hyperthyroidism, reaching around 90% sensitivity and around 82% specificity in cross-validation and 80%/75% in testing. No statistical method was used to set the sample size in advance, and investigators knew the group allocation. During validation, the model predicted progression to ophthalmopathy a median of around six months ahead of onset, with around 70% sensitivity and roughly 72% specificity.

Points on this clonotype: No antigen is known for it. No much larger clone is present one base from it, and per-base qualities are unavailable.

Any patient with an uncontrolled infection, another autoimmune disease, pregnancy or lactation was excluded. Diagnoses were established on the basis of clinical symptoms, serum thyroxine and TRAb, thyroid ultrasound, and orbital computed tomography. Trizol reagent was used to extract total RNA, and RNA quality was then checked on an Agilent 2100 Bioanalyzer. The receptor was derived from an adult man with Graves' disease, either hyperthyroidism or ophthalmopathy (not recorded which). The chain is made from TRBV7-2 and TRBJ1-1, with the D gene uncertain. The material sequenced was peripheral blood or thyroid tissue (not recorded which). The CDR3 region: CASSRGLRHGTEAFF. The nucleotides are TGTGCCAGCAGCCGCGGATTAAGGCACGGCACTGAAGCTTTCTTT.